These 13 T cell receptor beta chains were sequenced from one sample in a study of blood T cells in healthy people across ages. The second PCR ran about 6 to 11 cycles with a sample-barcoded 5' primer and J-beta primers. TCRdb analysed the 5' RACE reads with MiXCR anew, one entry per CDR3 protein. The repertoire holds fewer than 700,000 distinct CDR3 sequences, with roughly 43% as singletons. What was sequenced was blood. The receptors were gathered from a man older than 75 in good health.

Here the CDR3 reads CASSQSDRANEKLFF. The CDR3 DNA is TGTGCCAGCAGCCAATCGGACAGGGCGAATGAAAAACTGTTTTTT. The chain carries TRBV16 and TRBJ1-4, with 8 bases that match TRBD1. CDR3 length: 15 amino acids. From germline, CDR1 is KGHSY and CDR2 FQNENV. J gave up 5 bases and V 0 bases, and 2 bases lay outside the gene matches.

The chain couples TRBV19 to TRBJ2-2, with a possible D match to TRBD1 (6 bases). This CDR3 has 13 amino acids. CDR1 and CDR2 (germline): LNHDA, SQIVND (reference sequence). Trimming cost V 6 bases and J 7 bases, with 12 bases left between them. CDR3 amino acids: CASRQGPNGELFF. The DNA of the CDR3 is TGTGCCAGTAGACAGGGCCCGAACGGGGAGCTGTTTTTT.

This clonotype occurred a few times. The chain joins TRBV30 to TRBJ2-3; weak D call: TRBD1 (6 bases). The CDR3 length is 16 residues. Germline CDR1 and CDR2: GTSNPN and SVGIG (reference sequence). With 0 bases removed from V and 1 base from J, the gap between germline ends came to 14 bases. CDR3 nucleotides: TGTGCCTGGAGTGTGTCCGGGACACCACGCACAGATACGCAGTATTTT. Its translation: CAWSVSGTPRTDTQYF.

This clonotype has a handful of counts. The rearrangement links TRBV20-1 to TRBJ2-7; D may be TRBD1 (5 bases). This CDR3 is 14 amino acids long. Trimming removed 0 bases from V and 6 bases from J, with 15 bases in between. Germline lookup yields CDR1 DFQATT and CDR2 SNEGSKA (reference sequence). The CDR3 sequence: CSARDWAGLGEQYF. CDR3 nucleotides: TGCAGTGCTAGAGATTGGGCAGGGCTCGGCGAGCAGTACTTC.

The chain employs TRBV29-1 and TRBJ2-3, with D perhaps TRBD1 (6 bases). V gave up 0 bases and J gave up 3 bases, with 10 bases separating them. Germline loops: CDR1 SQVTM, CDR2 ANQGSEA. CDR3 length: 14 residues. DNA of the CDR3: TGCAGCGTTGAAGATGAACAGGGTACAGATACGCAGTATTTT. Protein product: CSVEDEQGTDTQYF.

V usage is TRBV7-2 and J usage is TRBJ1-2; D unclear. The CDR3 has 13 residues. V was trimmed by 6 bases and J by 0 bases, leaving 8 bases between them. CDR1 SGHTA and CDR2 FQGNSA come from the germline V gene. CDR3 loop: CASRSEANYGYTF. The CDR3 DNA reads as TGTGCCAGCAGGTCGGAAGCTAACTATGGCTACACCTTC.

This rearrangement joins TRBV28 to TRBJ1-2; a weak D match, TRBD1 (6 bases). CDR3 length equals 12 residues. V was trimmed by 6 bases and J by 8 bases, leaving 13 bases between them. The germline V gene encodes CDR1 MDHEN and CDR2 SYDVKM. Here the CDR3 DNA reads TGTGCCAGCAGATTCCACAGGGTCGGCTACACCTTC. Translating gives CASRFHRVGYTF.

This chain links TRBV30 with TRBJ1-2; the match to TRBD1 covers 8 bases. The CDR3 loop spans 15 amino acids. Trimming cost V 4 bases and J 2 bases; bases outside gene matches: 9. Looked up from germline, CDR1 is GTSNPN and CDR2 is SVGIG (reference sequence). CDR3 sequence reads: CAWNRWGQANYGYTF. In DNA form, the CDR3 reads TGTGCCTGGAATCGATGGGGACAGGCGAACTATGGCTACACCTTC. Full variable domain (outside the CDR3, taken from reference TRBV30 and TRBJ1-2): SQTIHQWPATLVQPVGSPLSLECTVEGTSNPNLYWYRQAAGRGLQLLFYSVGIGQISSEVPQNLSASRPQDRQFILSSKKLLLSDSGFYLCAWNRWGQANYGYTFGSGTRLTVV.

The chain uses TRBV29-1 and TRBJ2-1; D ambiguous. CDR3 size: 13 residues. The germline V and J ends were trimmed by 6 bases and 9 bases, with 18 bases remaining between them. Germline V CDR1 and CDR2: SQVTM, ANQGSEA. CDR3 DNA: TGCAGCGTCCAGTCCCAAACCTGGGGTGAGCAGTTCTTC. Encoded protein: CSVQSQTWGEQFF.

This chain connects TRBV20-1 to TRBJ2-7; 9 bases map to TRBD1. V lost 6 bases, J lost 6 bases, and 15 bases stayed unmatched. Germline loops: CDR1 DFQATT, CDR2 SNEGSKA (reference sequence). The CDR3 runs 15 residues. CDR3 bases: TGCAGTGCCGATGACCCGGGACAGGGTGTCGGCGAGCAGTACTTC. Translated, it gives CSADDPGQGVGEQYF.

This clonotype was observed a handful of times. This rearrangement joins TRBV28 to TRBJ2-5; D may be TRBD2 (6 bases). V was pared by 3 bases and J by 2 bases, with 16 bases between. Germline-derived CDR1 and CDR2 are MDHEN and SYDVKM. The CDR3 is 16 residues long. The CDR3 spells CASSLGYGSGQETQYF. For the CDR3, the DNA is TGTGCCAGCAGTTTGGGTTATGGGAGCGGGCAAGAGACCCAGTACTTC.

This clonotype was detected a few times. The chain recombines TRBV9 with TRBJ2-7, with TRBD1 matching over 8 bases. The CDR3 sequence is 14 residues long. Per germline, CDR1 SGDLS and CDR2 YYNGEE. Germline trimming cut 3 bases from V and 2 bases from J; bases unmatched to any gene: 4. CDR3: CASSETGQAYEQYF. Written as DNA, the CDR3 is TGTGCCAGCAGCGAGACGGGACAGGCCTACGAGCAGTACTTC.

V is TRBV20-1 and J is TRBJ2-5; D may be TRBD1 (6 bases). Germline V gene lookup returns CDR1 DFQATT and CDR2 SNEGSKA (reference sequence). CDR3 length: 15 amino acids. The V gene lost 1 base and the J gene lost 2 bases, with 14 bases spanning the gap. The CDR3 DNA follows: TGCAGTGCTAGAGTGCAGGGGCGTCTTCAAGAGACCCAGTACTTC. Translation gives CSARVQGRLQETQYF.